This T cell receptor (beta chain) was obtained from a study of T cells in Graves' hyperthyroidism and ophthalmopathy. The study, taken as a whole, reports: Prediction of ophthalmopathy progression came a median around 6 months pre-onset. Most thyroid-expanded clonotypes above 0.001 were also found in blood.

The J segment lost 5 bases and the V segment lost 6 bases, leaving 8 bases of the junction unmatched. The CDR3 extends over 14 amino acids. CDR1 MNHEY and CDR2 SMNVEV come from the germline V gene (reference sequence). PBMCs were obtained from approximately 9.2 ml fresh peripheral blood. It was RNA transcripts that yielded the amplified TCR beta CDR3 regions. The study used the HTBI primer set for a first-round RT-PCR of the TCR CDR3. TCRdb ran MiXCR on the multiplex PCR reads and lists one entry per CDR3 protein. The table records around 620,000 distinct CDR3 sequences, 15% to 20% of them present only once. In this sample, this clonotype turned up once. Its cognate antigen is unknown.

Sample: blood. This clonotype was obtained from a woman aged 25 to 45 with Graves' hyperthyroidism. This chain uses TRBV27 with TRBJ2-5; 8 bases align to TRBD1. CDR3 bases: TGTGCCAGCAGCGCCCGGACAGGGTCCGAGACCCAGTACTTC. Protein: CASSARTGSETQYF.